This TCR beta chain was sequenced in a study of shared clonotypes between healthy human individuals. Clones were read by immunoSEQ multiplex PCR, and TCRdb kept only the in-frame ones, dropping some. The table includes about 700,000 clones, approximately 79% detected once. V was cut by 7 bases and J by 7 bases, with 22 bases left in between. CDR1 is LNHDA and CDR2 is SQIVND in the germline V gene (reference sequence). The CDR3 contains 15 residues. This sequence joins TRBV19 and TRBJ1-2; unclear D gene. Sequencing was performed on memory CD4+ T cells sorted from blood. Subset reported: CD45RA-negative fraction. The receptor comes from a woman in her twenties or thirties in good health. The CDR3 sequence is CASTLTREGRGGYTF. DNA of the CDR3: TGTGCCAGTACCCTGACGCGGGAGGGTCGGGGTGGCTACACCTTC.